The next 18 T cell receptor beta chains were all read from a single sample in a study of shared clonotypes between healthy human individuals. TCRdb keeps only in-frame clones here, not all; method: immunoSEQ multiplex PCR. The sample consists of some 360,000 clones, roughly 80% of them appearing once. The sequenced sample was memory CD4+ T cells sorted from blood. Subset defined: CD45RA-negative fraction. Every receptor here comes from a man aged 30 to 45 in good health.

The CDR3 bases are TGTGCCAGCAGCGACCCTAGGTACGACACTGAAGCTTTCTTT. Translated, it gives CASSDPRYDTEAFF. The chain links TRBV6-6 to TRBJ1-1; D is uncertain. There are 14 residues in the CDR3. Germline lookup yields CDR1 MNHNY and CDR2 SVGAGI (reference sequence). Trimming removed 6 bases from V and 3 bases from J, with 14 bases in between.

V and J are TRBV2 and TRBJ1-2, with a possible D match to TRBD1 (5 bases). The CDR3 extends over 12 amino acids. V gave up 2 bases and J gave up 8 bases, with 9 bases separating them. Germline V lookup: CDR1 SNHLY, CDR2 FYNNEI. CDR3 coding DNA: TGTGCCAGCAGTGAAACCAGGGAGGGCTACACCTTC. Its translation is CASSETREGYTF.

The chain uses TRBV19 and TRBJ1-1; 7 nucleotides line up with TRBD1. Trimming cost V 4 bases and J 9 bases; bases outside gene matches: 5. CDR1 is LNHDA and CDR2 is SQIVND in the germline V gene (reference sequence). This CDR3 comprises 12 residues. The CDR3 nucleotides read TGTGCCAGTAGTACGAGGACAGGCCAAGCTTTCTTT. Amino acids: CASSTRTGQAFF.

This sequence joins TRBV28 and TRBJ1-2; TRBD1 matches 7 bases. The CDR3 length is 12 residues. The junction had 4 bases not matched to a gene; V was cut back by 8 bases and J by 4 bases. Germline loops: CDR1 MDHEN, CDR2 SYDVKM. As DNA, the CDR3 is TGTGCCAGCGTAGACAGGGCCTATGGCTACACCTTC. Protein: CASVDRAYGYTF.

The gene calls are TRBV28 and TRBJ2-3; 10 bases fit TRBD2. The CDR3 is 16 residues long. Per the germline V gene, CDR1 is MDHEN and CDR2 is SYDVKM. V trimming: 6 bases; J trimming: 2 bases; junction bases outside the gene matches: 8. In DNA form, the CDR3 reads TGTGCCAGCAGGCGAACTAGCGGGGAGATCACAGATACGCAGTATTTT. This gives the protein CASRRTSGEITDTQYF.

The chain joins TRBV7-2 to TRBJ2-6; no clear D. From germline, CDR1 is SGHTA and CDR2 FQGNSA. The CDR3 runs 15 residues. Trimming pared 1 base from V and 4 bases from J, leaving 8 bases between. The CDR3 DNA reads as TGTGCCAGCAGCTTAGAGGTTGGCGGGGCCAACGTCCTGACTTTC. Residues: CASSLEVGGANVLTF.

This clone was seen only once. The V call is TRBV5-6, the J call TRBJ1-2, with D hard to call. CDR3 length: 13 amino acids. CDR1 is SGHDT and CDR2 is YYEEEE in the germline V gene. Trimming pared 0 bases from V and 8 bases from J, leaving 11 bases between. CDR3 protein: CASSLAWGSGYTF. The CDR3 DNA is TGTGCCAGCAGCTTGGCCTGGGGAAGCGGCTACACCTTC.

The chain recombines TRBV5-1 with TRBJ1-4; no firm D call. The V gene lost 2 bases and the J gene lost 1 base, with 9 bases spanning the gap. CDR3 length: 15 residues. Germline V gene sequence: CDR1 SGHRS, CDR2 YFSETQ. Here the CDR3 reads CASSFGEGTNEKLFF. Here the CDR3 DNA reads TGCGCCAGCAGCTTTGGTGAAGGAACTAATGAAAAACTGTTTTTT.

This rearrangement joins TRBV11-2 to TRBJ2-7, with D unclear. The germline CDR1 and CDR2 sequences are SGHAT and FQNNGV. Trimming took off 3 bases at V and 6 bases at J, with 9 bases between the two ends. This CDR3 is 12 amino acids long. CDR3 sequence reads: CASSLGLTEQYF. DNA for the CDR3: TGTGCCAGCAGCTTGGGTTTGACCGAGCAGTACTTC.

The rearrangement links TRBV27 to TRBJ2-5, with 7 bases aligning to TRBD2. Germline V gene sequence: CDR1 MNHEY, CDR2 SMNVEV (reference sequence). This CDR3 comprises 14 residues. V gave up 5 bases and J gave up 4 bases; unmatched junction bases: 7. In DNA form, the CDR3 reads TGTGCCAGCAGTCCCTGGGGGGGAGGAGAGACCCAGTACTTC. This sequence encodes CASSPWGGGETQYF.

The chain employs TRBV7-3 and TRBJ2-7; TRBD2 matches at 7 bases. Per germline, CDR1 SGHTA and CDR2 FQGTGA. The CDR3 is 15 amino acids. V gave up 0 bases and J gave up 4 bases; unmatched junction bases: 6. CDR3 residues: CASSLTPSGYYEQYF. In nucleotides, the CDR3 is TGTGCCAGCAGCTTAACTCCTAGCGGATATTACGAGCAGTACTTC.

The chain is built from TRBV2 and TRBJ2-3; D is perhaps TRBD2 (5 bases). CDR3 length equals 16 residues. CDR1 is SNHLY and CDR2 is FYNNEI in the germline V gene. The germline V and J ends were trimmed by 4 bases and 1 base, with 15 bases remaining between them. CDR3 in DNA: TGTGCCAGCAGTGCGGACTCCCCACGCGGCACAGATACGCAGTATTTT. Its protein product is CASSADSPRGTDTQYF.

The rearrangement links TRBV9 to TRBJ2-1; D not resolved. This CDR3 comprises 13 residues. The V gene lost 3 bases and the J gene lost 5 bases, with 9 bases spanning the gap. Germline V gives CDR1 SGDLS, CDR2 YYNGEE. The chain's CDR3 is CASSADGHNEQFF. CDR3 nucleotide sequence: TGTGCCAGCAGCGCCGACGGTCACAATGAGCAGTTCTTC.

This chain joins TRBV19 and TRBJ2-2, with unresolved D. Germline-derived CDR1 and CDR2 are LNHDA and SQIVND (reference sequence). Deletions cut 3 bases from V and 4 bases from J, with 12 bases between. This CDR3 is 15 amino acids long. CDR3 sequence reads: CASSIGLPGTGELFF. CDR3 nucleotides: TGTGCCAGTAGTATTGGCCTCCCTGGCACCGGGGAGCTGTTTTTT.

V and J are TRBV7-3 and TRBJ2-6; D tentatively fits TRBD1 or TRBD2 (5 bases each). The CDR3 length is 20 residues. Germline loops: CDR1 SGHTA, CDR2 FQGTGA. Trimming took off 5 bases at V and 3 bases at J, with 26 bases between the two ends. CDR3 region: CASSLDIPGPSAYGANVLTF. DNA for the CDR3: TGTGCCAGCAGCCTAGACATACCGGGACCAAGCGCGTATGGGGCCAACGTCCTGACTTTC.

The chain has TRBV5-4 and TRBJ2-2, with TRBD2 identical over 12 bases. Germline CDR1 is SGHNT and CDR2 is YYREEE (reference sequence). V lost 0 bases, J lost 1 base, and 4 bases stayed unmatched. The CDR3 loop spans 18 amino acids. The CDR3 coding sequence is TGTGCCAGCAGCTTGGGACTAGCGGGAGTTGTGAACACCGGGGAGCTGTTTTTT. It specifies CASSLGLAGVVNTGELFF.

This chain connects TRBV14 to TRBJ1-2; D uncertain. CDR3 size: 15 residues. The germline V gene encodes CDR1 SGHDN and CDR2 FVKESK. V was trimmed by 0 bases and J by 9 bases, leaving 17 bases between them. The CDR3 bases are TGTGCCAGCAGCCAAGACCCTCGCCCTGGGTTGCGCTACACCTTC. This codes for CASSQDPRPGLRYTF.

The chain uses TRBV28 and TRBJ1-5, with D hard to call. Looked up from germline, CDR1 is MDHEN and CDR2 is SYDVKM. This CDR3 comprises 12 residues. The germline V and J ends were trimmed by 5 bases and 6 bases, with 8 bases remaining between them. CDR3 coding DNA: TGTGCCAGCAGTCAATCACGTCAGCCCCAGCATTTT. It translates to CASSQSRQPQHF.